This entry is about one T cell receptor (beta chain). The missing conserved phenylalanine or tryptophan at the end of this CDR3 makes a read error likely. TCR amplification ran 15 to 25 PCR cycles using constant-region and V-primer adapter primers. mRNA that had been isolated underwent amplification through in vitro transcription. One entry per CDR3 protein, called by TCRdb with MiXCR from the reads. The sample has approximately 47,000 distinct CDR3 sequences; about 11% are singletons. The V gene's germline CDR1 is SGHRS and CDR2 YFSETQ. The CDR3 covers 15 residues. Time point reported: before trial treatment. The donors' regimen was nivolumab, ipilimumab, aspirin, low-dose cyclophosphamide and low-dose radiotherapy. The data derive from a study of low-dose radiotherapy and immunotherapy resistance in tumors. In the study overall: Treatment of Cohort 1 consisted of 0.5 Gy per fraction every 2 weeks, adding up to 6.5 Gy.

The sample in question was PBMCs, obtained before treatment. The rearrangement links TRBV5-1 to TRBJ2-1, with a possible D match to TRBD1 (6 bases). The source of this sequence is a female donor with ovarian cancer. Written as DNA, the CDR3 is TGCGCCAGCAGCTTACAACAGGGTGGATTGAATGGGCAGTTCTCC. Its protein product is CASSLQQGGLNGQFS.